The 14 T cell receptor beta chains listed next were all sequenced from one sample in a study of blood T cell repertoires in COVID-19. Profiled with immunoSEQ multiplex PCR; TCRdb holds only in-frame clones, not every one. The sample gives 200,000 to 300,000 clones, 84% of which show up once; approximately 2.3% is in the top ten. Material for sequencing was peripheral blood. All receptors come from a middle-aged man who had recovered from COVID-19.

The genes are TRBV6-5 and TRBJ2-7; D may be TRBD1 (5 bases). The CDR3 runs to 14 residues. Germline CDR1 MNHEY, CDR2 SVGAGI. Trimming took 6 bases from V and 0 from J, leaving 12 bases between them. The CDR3 reads CASSPGYTSYEQYF. DNA of the CDR3: TGTGCCAGCAGCCCAGGGTATACCTCCTACGAGCAGTACTTC.

This chain connects TRBV6-2 or TRBV6-3 to TRBJ1-1, with D perhaps TRBD1 (6 bases). The CDR3 consists of 15 residues. Germline assignment: CDR1 MNHEY and CDR2 SVGEGT. The V gene lost 5 bases and the J gene lost 4 bases, with 17 bases spanning the gap. In DNA, the CDR3 is TGTGCCAGCAGTGCCTGGGACACCTTAACCACTGAAGCTTTCTTT. This codes for CASSAWDTLTTEAFF.

This chain connects TRBV29-1 to TRBJ2-3; 9 positions agree with TRBD1. The CDR3 contains 15 residues. The V gene's germline CDR1 is SQVTM and CDR2 ANQGSEA. After removal of 7 bases from V and 5 bases from J, the junction contained 13 bases not matched to a gene. The CDR3 region is CSASRTGAAEDTQYF. The CDR3, as DNA: TGCAGCGCATCTAGGACAGGGGCTGCTGAAGATACGCAGTATTTT.

The chain uses TRBV6-5 and TRBJ1-5; 12 bases are shared with TRBD1. The CDR3 is 15 amino acids. The V gene end was trimmed by 8 bases and the J gene end by 3 bases; junction bases not matched to a gene: 5. From germline, CDR1 is MNHEY and CDR2 SVGAGI. The CDR3 bases are TGTGCCAGCTCCGGGACAGGGGGCATCAATCAGCCCCAGCATTTT. Its translation: CASSGTGGINQPQHF.

This clone was seen once. This chain joins TRBV15 and TRBJ1-2; D not resolved. Germline loops: CDR1 LNHNV, CDR2 YYDKDF (reference sequence). V lost 3 bases, J lost 0 bases, and 14 bases lay in between. The CDR3 contains 16 residues. The CDR3, as DNA: TGTGCCACCAGCAGGGGCAGCTCCGGAACTAACTATGGCTACACCTTC. It codes for CATSRGSSGTNYGYTF. The variable domain in full, with the rest retrieved from reference TRBV15 and TRBJ1-2, is DAMVIQNPRYQVTQFGKPVTLSCSQTLNHNVMYWYQQKSSQAPKLLFHYYDKDFNNEADTPDNFQSRRPNTSFCFLDIRSPGLGDTAMYLCATSRGSSGTNYGYTFGSGTRLTVV.

The V call is TRBV6-2 or TRBV6-3, the J call TRBJ2-7, with 9 positions matching TRBD1. Germline CDR1 and CDR2: MNHEY and SVGEGT. There are 14 residues in the CDR3. J gave up 6 bases and V 5 bases, and 8 bases lay outside the gene matches. The DNA of the CDR3 is TGTGCCAGCAGTAGAACCGGGACAGGGTCCGAGCAGTACTTC. Encoded protein: CASSRTGTGSEQYF.

The chain employs TRBV30 and TRBJ2-5; 7 bases fit TRBD2. Germline lookup yields CDR1 GTSNPN and CDR2 SVGIG (reference sequence). The CDR3 loop spans 13 amino acids. V was clipped by 0 bases and J by 4 bases; unmatched bases: 2. The chain's CDR3 is CAWSVGGGETQYF. CDR3 nucleotide sequence: TGTGCCTGGAGTGTAGGCGGGGGAGAGACCCAGTACTTC.

The chain joins TRBV5-1 to TRBJ2-2; 12 bases fit TRBD1. This CDR3 is built from 16 residues. From germline, CDR1 is SGHRS and CDR2 YFSETQ. V was pared by 5 bases and J by 6 bases, with 8 bases of the junction left unmatched. For the CDR3, the DNA is TGCGCCAGCAGGCTCAGGGGACAGGGGGCGCCCGGGGAGCTGTTTTTT. Protein sequence: CASRLRGQGAPGELFF.

The J gene is TRBJ2-2, the V gene TRBV5-1; 8 bases match TRBD2. V shed 0 bases, J shed 4 bases, and the junction held 5 bases outside the gene matches. The CDR3 has 16 residues. Germline loops: CDR1 SGHRS, CDR2 YFSETQ. Here the CDR3 DNA reads TGCGCCAGCAGCTTGGAGCCGGGAGGGCTCACCGGGGAGCTGTTTTTT. Its translation: CASSLEPGGLTGELFF.

In DNA, the CDR3 is TGTGCCAGCAGTCCTAGTCCCCCGGAGGCCTACAATGAGCAGTTCTTC. Translation: CASSPSPPEAYNEQFF. The rearrangement links TRBV7-2 to TRBJ2-1, with D possibly being TRBD2 (5 bases). V shed 6 bases and J shed 2 bases, with 17 bases lying between them. CDR1 is SGHTA and CDR2 is FQGNSA in the germline V gene. This CDR3 has 16 amino acids.

CDR3 nucleotides: TGTGCCAGCAGCTTGAGCGGGGGAGCCTATGGCTACACCTTC. Translation gives CASSLSGGAYGYTF. This chain joins TRBV5-4 and TRBJ1-2; D is possibly TRBD1 (5 bases). The germline CDR1 and CDR2 sequences are SGHNT and YYREEE (reference sequence). The CDR3 covers 14 residues. The V end lost 1 base, the J end lost 4 bases, and 11 bases lay between the germline ends.

This clone was picked up a small number of times. V gene TRBV24-1 combines with J gene TRBJ1-2; 7 bases agree with TRBD1. Per the germline V gene, CDR1 is KGHDR and CDR2 is SFDVKD. The trim removed 10 bases at V and 4 bases at J, leaving 5 bases unmatched. The CDR3 runs 12 residues. CDR3 protein: CATSRQGYGYTF. CDR3 bases: TGTGCCACGAGCAGACAGGGCTATGGCTACACCTTC.

Points on this clone: At one end, the junction sequence differs from germline, possibly due to a read error. The chain joins TRBV7-2 to TRBJ1-2, with TRBD1 as a possible D gene (5 bases). CDR3 length: 12 amino acids. CDR1 is SGHTA and CDR2 is FQGNSA in the germline V gene. In DNA, the CDR3 is TGTGCCAGCAGCTTAGTTAGGGAGGGGACGGCCTTC. Encoded protein: CASSLVREGTAF.

The chain carries TRBV6-6 and TRBJ1-1; D may be TRBD1 (6 bases). V was pared by 2 bases and J by 1 base, with 11 bases between. Germline V lookup: CDR1 MNHNY, CDR2 SVGAGI (reference sequence). The CDR3 covers 15 residues. Here the CDR3 reads CASSYPGEGNTEAFF. Here the CDR3 DNA reads TGTGCCAGCAGTTACCCAGGGGAGGGGAACACTGAAGCTTTCTTT.